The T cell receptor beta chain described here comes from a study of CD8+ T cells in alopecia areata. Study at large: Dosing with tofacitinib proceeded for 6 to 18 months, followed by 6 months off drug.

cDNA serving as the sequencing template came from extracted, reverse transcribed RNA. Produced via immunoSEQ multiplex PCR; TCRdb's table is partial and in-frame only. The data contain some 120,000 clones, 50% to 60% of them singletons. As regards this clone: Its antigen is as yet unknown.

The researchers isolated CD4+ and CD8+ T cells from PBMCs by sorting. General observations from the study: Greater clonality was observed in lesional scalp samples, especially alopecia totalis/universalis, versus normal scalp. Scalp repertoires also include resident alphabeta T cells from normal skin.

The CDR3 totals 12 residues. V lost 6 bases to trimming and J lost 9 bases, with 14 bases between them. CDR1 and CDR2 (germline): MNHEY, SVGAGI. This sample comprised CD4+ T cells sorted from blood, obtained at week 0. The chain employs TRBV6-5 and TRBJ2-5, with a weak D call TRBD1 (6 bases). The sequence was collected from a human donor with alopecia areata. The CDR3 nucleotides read TGTGCCAGCAGCACACAGGGTAGGGCCCAGTACTTC. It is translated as CASSTQGRAQYF.